The following is a TCR beta chain sequence with its context. The method was immunoSEQ multiplex PCR; TCRdb's version includes in-frame clones alone and lacks a portion of them. The sample lists under 110,000 clones, about 90% occurring once. This entry is derived from a study of blood T cell repertoires in COVID-19. Germline V gene lookup returns CDR1 SGHRS and CDR2 YFSETQ. Unmatched junction bases numbered 11, after V lost 4 bases and J lost 6 bases. There are 16 residues in the CDR3. The receptor was derived from a man in his fifties with acute or convalescent COVID-19. The chain is built from TRBV5-1 and TRBJ1-4, with 8 bases matching TRBD1. Material: peripheral blood. CDR3 sequence (DNA): TGCGCCAGCAGCCCAATGACCGGGACAGGAGATGAAAAACTGTTTTTT. Translating it yields CASSPMTGTGDEKLFF.